This entry features one T cell receptor (beta chain) sequence. A read error may produce the germline difference seen at one junction end. The CDR3 has 11 residues. Per the germline V gene, CDR1 is MDHEN and CDR2 is SYDVKM. These data belong to a study of blood T cell repertoires in COVID-19. Study-wide context: Sites across the United States, Italy and Spain contributed samples from acute and convalescent COVID-19.

Original analysis: Amplification with reference gene primers provided the estimates of nucleated cell counts. Measured with immunoSEQ multiplex PCR; TCRdb has only the in-frame clones, and not every one. That table is the source of V, J and clone size, and D and trimming were worked out from the DNA. The sample holds fewer than 75,000 clones; about 92% are singletons and the top ten take roughly 4.2%. This TCR was recovered from a man in his forties or fifties with active COVID-19. The V gene is TRBV28, the J gene TRBJ2-7, with D perhaps matching TRBD1 (5 bases). Material for sequencing was peripheral blood. This chain's CDR3 is CASSHNSDSRF. The CDR3 region has the DNA TGTGCCAGCAGCCACAATTCTGACAGTCGTTTC.